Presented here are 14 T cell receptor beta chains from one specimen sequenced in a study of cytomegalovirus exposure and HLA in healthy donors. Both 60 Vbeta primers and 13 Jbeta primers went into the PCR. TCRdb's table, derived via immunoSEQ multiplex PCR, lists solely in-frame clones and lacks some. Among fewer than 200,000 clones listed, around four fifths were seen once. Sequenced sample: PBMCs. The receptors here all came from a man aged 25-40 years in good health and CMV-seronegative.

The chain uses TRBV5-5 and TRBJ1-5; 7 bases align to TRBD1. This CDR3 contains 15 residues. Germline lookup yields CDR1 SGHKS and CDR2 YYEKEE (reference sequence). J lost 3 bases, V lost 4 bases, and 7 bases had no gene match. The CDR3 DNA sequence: TGTGCCAGCAGCCCTGGACAGGCCTCCAATCAGCCCCAGCATTTT. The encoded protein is CASSPGQASNQPQHF. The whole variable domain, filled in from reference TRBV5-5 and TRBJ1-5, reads DAGVTQSPTHLIKTRGQQVTLRCSPISGHKSVSWYQQVLGQGPQFIFQYYEKEERGRGNFPDRFSARQFPNYSSELNVNALLLGDSALYLCASSPGQASNQPQHFGDGTRLSIL.

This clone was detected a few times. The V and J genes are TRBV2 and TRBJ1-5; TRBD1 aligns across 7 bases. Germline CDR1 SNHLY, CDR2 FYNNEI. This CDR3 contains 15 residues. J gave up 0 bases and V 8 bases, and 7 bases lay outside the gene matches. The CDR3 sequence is CASLGTANSNQPQHF. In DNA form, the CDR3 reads TGTGCCAGCCTAGGGACAGCAAATAGCAATCAGCCCCAGCATTTT.

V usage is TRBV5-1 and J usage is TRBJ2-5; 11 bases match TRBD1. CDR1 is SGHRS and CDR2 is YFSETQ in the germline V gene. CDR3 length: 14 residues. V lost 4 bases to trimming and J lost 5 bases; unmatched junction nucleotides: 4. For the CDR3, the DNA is TGCGCCAGCAGCGCGGACAGGGGGCTGGAGACCCAGTACTTC. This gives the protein CASSADRGLETQYF.

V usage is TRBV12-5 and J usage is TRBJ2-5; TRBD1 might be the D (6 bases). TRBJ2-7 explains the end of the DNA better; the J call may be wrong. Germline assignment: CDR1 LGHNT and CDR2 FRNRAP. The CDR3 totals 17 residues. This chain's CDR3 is CASGLAFDEQGTYEQYF. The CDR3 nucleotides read TGTGCTAGTGGTTTGGCATTTGACGAACAGGGAACCTACGAGCAGTACTTC.

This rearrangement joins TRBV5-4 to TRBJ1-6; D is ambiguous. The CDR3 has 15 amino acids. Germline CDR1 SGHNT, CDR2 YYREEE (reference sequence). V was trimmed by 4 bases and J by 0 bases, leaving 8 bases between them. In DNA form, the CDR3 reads TGTGCCAGCAGCCCAGAGCGCTCCTATAATTCACCCCTCCACTTT. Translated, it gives CASSPERSYNSPLHF.

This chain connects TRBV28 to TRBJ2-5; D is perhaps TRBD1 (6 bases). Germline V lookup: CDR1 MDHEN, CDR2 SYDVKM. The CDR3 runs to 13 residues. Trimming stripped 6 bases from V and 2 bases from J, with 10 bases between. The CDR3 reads CASRRQAQETQYF. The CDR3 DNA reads TGTGCCAGCAGAAGACAGGCGCAAGAGACCCAGTACTTC. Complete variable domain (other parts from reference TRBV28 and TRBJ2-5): DVKVTQSSRYLVKRTGEKVFLECVQDMDHENMFWYRQDPGLGLRLIYFSYDVKMKEKGDIPEGYSVSREKKERFSLILESASTNQTSMYLCASRRQAQETQYFGPGTRLLVL.

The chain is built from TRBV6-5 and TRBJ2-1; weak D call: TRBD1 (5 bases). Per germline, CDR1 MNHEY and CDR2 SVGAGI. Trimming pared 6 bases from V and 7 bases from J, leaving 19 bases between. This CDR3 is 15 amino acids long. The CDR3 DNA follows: TGTGCCAGCAGCCAAAGGGGCCAAGTATGGAATGAGCAGTTCTTC. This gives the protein CASSQRGQVWNEQFF.

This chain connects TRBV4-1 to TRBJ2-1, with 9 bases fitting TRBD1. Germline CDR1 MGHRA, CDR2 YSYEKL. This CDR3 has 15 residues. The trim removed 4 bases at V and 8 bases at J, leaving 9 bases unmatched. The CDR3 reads CASSLEGQGFDEQFF. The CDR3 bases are TGCGCCAGCAGCCTAGAGGGACAGGGTTTCGATGAGCAGTTCTTC.

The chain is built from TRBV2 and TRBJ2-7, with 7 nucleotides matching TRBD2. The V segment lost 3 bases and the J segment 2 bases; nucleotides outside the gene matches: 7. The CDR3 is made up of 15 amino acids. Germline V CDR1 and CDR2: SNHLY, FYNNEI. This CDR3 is CASSETSGVTYEQYF. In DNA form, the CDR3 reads TGTGCCAGCAGTGAGACCAGCGGGGTGACCTACGAGCAGTACTTC. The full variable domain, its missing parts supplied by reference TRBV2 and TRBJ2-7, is EPEVTQTPSHQVTQMGQEVILRCVPISNHLYFYWYRQILGQKVEFLVSFYNNEISEKSEIFDDQFSVERPDGSNFTLKIRSTKLEDSAMYFCASSETSGVTYEQYFGPGTRLTVT.

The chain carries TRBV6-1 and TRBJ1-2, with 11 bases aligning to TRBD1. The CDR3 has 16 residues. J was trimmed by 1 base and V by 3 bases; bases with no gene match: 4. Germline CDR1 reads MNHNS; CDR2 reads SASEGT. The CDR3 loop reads CASSDGQGALNYGYTF. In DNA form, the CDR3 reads TGTGCCAGCAGTGACGGACAGGGGGCGCTTAACTATGGCTACACCTTC.

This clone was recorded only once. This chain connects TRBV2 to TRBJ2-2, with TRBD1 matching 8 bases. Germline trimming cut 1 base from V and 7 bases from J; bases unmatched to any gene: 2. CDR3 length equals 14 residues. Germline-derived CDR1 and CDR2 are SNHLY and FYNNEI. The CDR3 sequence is CASSEGTGNGELFF. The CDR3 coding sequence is TGTGCCAGCAGTGAAGGGACAGGGAACGGGGAGCTGTTTTTT.

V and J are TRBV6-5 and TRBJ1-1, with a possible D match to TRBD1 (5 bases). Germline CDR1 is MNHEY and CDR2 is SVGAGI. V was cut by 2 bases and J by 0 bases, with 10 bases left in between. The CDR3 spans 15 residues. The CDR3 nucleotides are TGTGCCAGCAGTTACACGGGCAGGGTGAACACTGAAGCTTTCTTT. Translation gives CASSYTGRVNTEAFF.

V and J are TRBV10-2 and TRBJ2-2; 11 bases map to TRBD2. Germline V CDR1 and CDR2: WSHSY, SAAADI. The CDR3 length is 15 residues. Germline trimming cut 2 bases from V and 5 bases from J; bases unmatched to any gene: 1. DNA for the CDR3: TGCGCCAGCAGTGAGGTAGCGGGAGGGACCGGGGAGCTGTTTTTT. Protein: CASSEVAGGTGELFF.

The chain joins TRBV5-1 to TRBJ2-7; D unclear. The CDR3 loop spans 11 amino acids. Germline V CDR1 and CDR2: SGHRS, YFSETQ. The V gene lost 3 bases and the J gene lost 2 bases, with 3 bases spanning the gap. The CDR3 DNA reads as TGCGCCAGCAGCTCTGCCTACGAGCAGTACTTC. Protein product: CASSSAYEQYF. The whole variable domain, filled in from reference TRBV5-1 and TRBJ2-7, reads KAGVTQTPRYLIKTRGQQVTLSCSPISGHRSVSWYQQTPGQGLQFLFEYFSETQRNKGNFPGRFSGRQFSNSRSEMNVSTLELGDSALYLCASSSAYEQYFGPGTRLTVT.